These 26 T cell receptor beta chains were all obtained from the same sample, sequenced in a study of blood T cell repertoires in COVID-19. This table comes from immunoSEQ multiplex PCR, and its TCRdb copy is limited to in-frame clones, with some not included. The table shows about 100,000 clones, with about 72% occurring only once. The sample comprised peripheral blood. All receptors come from a man aged 55 to 70 with active or convalescent COVID-19.

This clone was counted once. The rearrangement joins TRBV3-1 (or the pseudogene TRBV3-2) to TRBJ1-1, with 9 bases matching TRBD1. The CDR3 has 15 amino acids. The junction had 4 bases not matched to a gene; V was cut back by 3 bases and J by 2 bases. Per the germline V gene, CDR1 is LGHDT and CDR2 is YNNKEL (reference sequence). The CDR3 nucleotides are TGTGCCAGCAGCCATAGGGGACAGGGTAACACTGAAGCTTTCTTT. This encodes CASSHRGQGNTEAFF.

This clone has ten or more counts. The rearrangement uses TRBV7-6 and TRBJ2-2, with TRBD2 as a possible D gene (5 bases). The CDR3 runs to 16 residues. V lost 1 base and J 5 bases, leaving 14 bases between the germline ends. Per germline, CDR1 SGHVS and CDR2 FNYEAQ. Written as DNA, the CDR3 is TGTGCCAGCAGCTTAGTTGTGGGAGAGGGAACCGGGGAGCTGTTTTTT. Translation: CASSLVVGEGTGELFF.

This clone has only a few counts. The rearrangement uses TRBV4-3 and TRBJ2-1; 8 bases are shared with TRBD2. The CDR3 runs to 18 residues. Germline CDR1 is LGHNA and CDR2 is YSLEER. Trimming removed 0 bases from V and 2 bases from J; junction bases left unmatched: 9. CDR3 protein: CASSQELASGPPYNEQFF. As DNA, the CDR3 is TGCGCCAGCAGCCAAGAACTGGCTAGCGGGCCTCCCTACAATGAGCAGTTCTTC.

The chain employs TRBV10-1 and TRBJ1-3, with a weak D call TRBD1 (5 bases). Between the trimmed V and J ends, which lost 6 bases and 0 bases, there was a span of 12 bases. The CDR3 runs to 15 residues. Germline CDR1 is WNHNN and CDR2 is SYGVQD (reference sequence). CDR3 DNA: TGCGCCAGCAGCGACCGAAGGGGCTCTGGAAACACCATATATTTT. It encodes CASSDRRGSGNTIYF.

This clone was detected a few times. V usage is TRBV19 and J usage is TRBJ1-6, with 11 bases that match TRBD1. The CDR3 loop spans 14 amino acids. The germline CDR1 and CDR2 sequences are LNHDA and SQIVND (reference sequence). Unmatched junction bases numbered 3, after V lost 3 bases and J lost 11 bases. This CDR3 reads CASSIGDRGTPLHF. The CDR3 nucleotides read TGTGCCAGTAGTATCGGGGACAGGGGGACACCCCTCCACTTT.

The chain joins TRBV2 to TRBJ2-3, with 9 bases lining up with TRBD1. Germline V gene sequence: CDR1 SNHLY, CDR2 FYNNEI. The junction had 0 bases not matched to a gene; V was cut back by 4 bases and J by 1 base. This CDR3 has 14 residues. CDR3 sequence: CASSGTGGTDTQYF. The CDR3 coding sequence is TGTGCCAGCAGTGGGACAGGGGGCACAGATACGCAGTATTTT.

The V call is TRBV7-9, the J call TRBJ1-6; a weak D match, TRBD1 (5 bases). Germline loops: CDR1 SEHNR, CDR2 FQNEAQ (reference sequence). This CDR3 region has 17 residues. Trimming cost V 5 bases and J 5 bases, with 19 bases left between them. The CDR3 DNA reads TGTGCCAGCAGCCATGGGGGAGGGCGGAACCATAATTCACCCCTCCACTTT. Its translation is CASSHGGGRNHNSPLHF. The full variable domain, in which reference TRBV7-9 and TRBJ1-6 provide the parts outside the CDR3, is DTGVSQNPRHKITKRGQNVTFRCDPISEHNRLYWYRQTLGQGPEFLTYFQNEAQLEKSRLLSDRFSAERPKGSFSTLEIQRTEQGDSAMYLCASSHGGGRNHNSPLHFGNGTRLTVT.

This chain uses TRBV5-1 with TRBJ2-1, with 9 bases lining up with TRBD2. Germline loops: CDR1 SGHRS, CDR2 YFSETQ. V trimming: 7 bases; J trimming: 1 base; junction bases outside the gene matches: 9. This CDR3 has 16 residues. CDR3 residues: CASRPEAGGSYNEQFF. The CDR3 DNA reads TGCGCCAGCCGCCCGGAAGCGGGAGGATCCTACAATGAGCAGTTCTTC.

This clone was recorded once. The chain uses TRBV27 and TRBJ2-1, with 13 nucleotides matching TRBD2. Germline V lookup: CDR1 MNHEY, CDR2 SMNVEV (reference sequence). CDR3 length: 15 amino acids. After removal of 5 bases from V and 10 bases from J, the junction contained 8 bases not matched to a gene. The CDR3 loop is CASSILAGGPGEQFF. CDR3 sequence (DNA): TGTGCCAGCAGTATACTAGCGGGAGGGCCGGGGGAGCAGTTCTTC.

The gene calls are TRBV5-1 and TRBJ1-5, with D possibly being TRBD1 (5 bases). In germline, CDR1 is SGHRS, CDR2 YFSETQ. Trimming removed 6 bases from V and 0 bases from J, with 13 bases in between. The CDR3 has 15 residues. Here the CDR3 DNA reads TGCGCCAGCATCCTCAAGGGGATTAGCAATCAGCCCCAGCATTTT. Translating gives CASILKGISNQPQHF. Based on the CDR3 plus reference TRBV5-1 and TRBJ1-5, the full variable domain is KAGVTQTPRYLIKTRGQQVTLSCSPISGHRSVSWYQQTPGQGLQFLFEYFSETQRNKGNFPGRFSGRQFSNSRSEMNVSTLELGDSALYLCASILKGISNQPQHFGDGTRLSIL.

This clone was observed a handful of times. The rearrangement joins TRBV2 to TRBJ2-7; the match to TRBD1 covers 9 bases. Germline values: CDR1 SNHLY, CDR2 FYNNEI. There are 16 residues in the CDR3. Trimming cost V 2 bases and J 4 bases; bases outside gene matches: 9. CDR3 sequence reads: CASSERQGDLPYEQYV. CDR3 DNA: TGTGCCAGCAGTGAAAGACAGGGGGACCTACCATACGAGCAGTACGTC.

The gene calls are TRBV12-3 or TRBV12-4 and TRBJ2-3; a weak D match, TRBD2 (5 bases). The germline V and J ends were trimmed by 5 bases and 2 bases, with 5 bases remaining between them. The CDR3 totals 12 residues. The chain's CDR3 is CASSGLTDTQYF. The CDR3 DNA follows: TGTGCCAGCAGTGGACTCACAGATACGCAGTATTTT.

The chain is built from TRBV4-2 and TRBJ2-5; TRBD2 aligns across 16 bases. CDR3 size: 18 residues. V was pared by 2 bases and J by 2 bases, with 5 bases of the junction left unmatched. CDR1 is LGHNA, CDR2 YNFKEQ, per germline. As DNA, the CDR3 is TGTGCCAGCAGCCAAACCGGGACTAGCGGGGGGGGACAAGAGACCCAGTACTTC. Its protein is CASSQTGTSGGGQETQYF.

The chain carries TRBV4-1 and TRBJ1-6; D is perhaps TRBD1 (6 bases). Germline V CDR1 and CDR2: MGHRA, YSYEKL. V lost 1 base and J 11 bases, leaving 15 bases between the germline ends. This CDR3 region has 15 residues. The DNA of the CDR3 is TGCGCCAGCAGCCAAGCTCCCGGGGGGCCTCCACCCCTCCACTTT. Its protein is CASSQAPGGPPPLHF.

Note on this clone: The junction departs from germline at one end; a sequencing error may be responsible. This chain joins TRBV7-7 and TRBJ2-3, with TRBD2 identical over 9 bases. This CDR3 contains 15 residues. Germline V gene lookup returns CDR1 SSHAT and CDR2 FNYEAQ (reference sequence). In nucleotides, the CDR3 is TGTGCTAGCAGCCTTGGACTAGCGACCACAGATACGCAGTATTTT. This encodes CASSLGLATTDTQYF.

The rearrangement joins TRBV2 to TRBJ1-4, with D perhaps matching TRBD1 (5 bases). The V end lost 8 bases, the J end lost 0 bases, and 13 bases lay between the germline ends. The CDR3 is made up of 15 amino acids. The germline CDR1 and CDR2 sequences are SNHLY and FYNNEI. The CDR3 is CASARGVSTNEKLFF. CDR3 sequence (DNA): TGTGCCAGCGCCCGGGGGGTATCAACTAATGAAAAACTGTTTTTT.

The chain combines TRBV11-2 with TRBJ1-2, with 8 bases aligning to TRBD1. The germline CDR1 and CDR2 sequences are SGHAT and FQNNGV. Trimming took 4 bases from V and 8 from J; bases not matched to a gene: 3. CDR3 length: 12 residues. The CDR3 DNA sequence: TGTGCCAGCAGCTCCCAGGGGGCGGGCTACACCTTC. The encoded protein is CASSSQGAGYTF.

Only one count was recorded for this clone. This rearrangement joins TRBV5-4 to TRBJ2-4; 8 nucleotides agree with TRBD2. CDR1 and CDR2 from the germline V gene are SGHNT and YYREEE (reference sequence). CDR3 length: 17 amino acids. V lost 0 bases and J lost 5; bases outside the gene matches: 10. CDR3 residues: CASSLASGGWFQNIQYF. CDR3 coding DNA: TGTGCCAGCAGCTTGGCCTCGGGGGGGTGGTTTCAAAACATTCAGTACTTC.

The J gene is TRBJ2-1, the V gene TRBV11-3; 7 bases are a match to TRBD2. Germline V gene sequence: CDR1 SGHNT, CDR2 YENEEA. The CDR3 sequence is 14 residues long. J lost 6 bases, V lost 5 bases, and 7 bases had no gene match. The DNA of the CDR3 is TGTGCCAGCAGCGCCTCGGGACTAATCAATGAGCAGTTCTTC. This encodes CASSASGLINEQFF.

The rearrangement joins TRBV7-2 to TRBJ1-2; 8 nucleotides align to TRBD1. The V gene's germline CDR1 is SGHTA and CDR2 FQGNSA. The trim removed 5 bases at V and 8 bases at J, leaving 13 bases unmatched. This CDR3 spans 15 amino acids. The CDR3 reads CASSPTSTGVDGYTF. DNA of the CDR3: TGTGCCAGCAGCCCCACCTCGACAGGGGTGGACGGCTACACCTTC.

This chain joins TRBV27 and TRBJ1-5, with TRBD1 identical over 7 bases. V shed 6 bases, J shed 4 bases, and the junction held 9 bases outside the gene matches. CDR1 MNHEY and CDR2 SMNVEV come from the germline V gene (reference sequence). There are 15 residues in the CDR3. This chain's CDR3 is CASRLTYRGNQPQHF. The CDR3, as DNA: TGTGCCAGCAGACTAACATACAGGGGAAATCAGCCCCAGCATTTT.

The chain couples TRBV5-1 to TRBJ2-5; TRBD2 matches at 15 bases. CDR1 is SGHRS and CDR2 is YFSETQ in the germline V gene. V lost 3 bases and J lost 4; bases outside the gene matches: 4. The CDR3 totals 16 residues. The CDR3 region is CASSWGLAGGPETQYF. Here the CDR3 DNA reads TGCGCCAGCAGCTGGGGACTAGCGGGAGGCCCAGAGACCCAGTACTTC. Complete variable domain (other parts from reference TRBV5-1 and TRBJ2-5): KAGVTQTPRYLIKTRGQQVTLSCSPISGHRSVSWYQQTPGQGLQFLFEYFSETQRNKGNFPGRFSGRQFSNSRSEMNVSTLELGDSALYLCASSWGLAGGPETQYFGPGTRLLVL.

In its sample, this clone was seen once. This chain uses TRBV2 with TRBJ2-7; possibly TRBD1 for D (5 bases). Between the trimmed V and J ends, which lost 6 bases and 4 bases, there was a span of 19 bases. CDR1 and CDR2 (germline): SNHLY, FYNNEI. The CDR3 covers 15 residues. CDR3 coding DNA: TGTGCCAGCAGCTATCAGGGTCAAGGGCAGTACGAGCAGTACTTC. As protein: CASSYQGQGQYEQYF. The complete variable domain, with remaining parts taken from reference TRBV2 and TRBJ2-7, reads EPEVTQTPSHQVTQMGQEVILRCVPISNHLYFYWYRQILGQKVEFLVSFYNNEISEKSEIFDDQFSVERPDGSNFTLKIRSTKLEDSAMYFCASSYQGQGQYEQYFGPGTRLTVT.

This clone was observed a few times. The chain recombines TRBV3-1 (or the pseudogene TRBV3-2) with TRBJ1-3; D is ambiguous. The CDR3 runs 14 residues. The ends were cut back, 4 bases at V and 1 base at J, with 8 bases in the middle. Germline V gives CDR1 LGHDT, CDR2 YNNKEL (reference sequence). CDR3 residues: CASSPSESGNTIYF. For the CDR3, the DNA is TGTGCCAGCAGCCCCTCGGAGTCTGGAAACACCATATATTTT.

V is TRBV30 and J is TRBJ1-1; tentatively, D is TRBD1 (6 bases). The CDR3 has 15 amino acids. V lost 5 bases to trimming and J lost 3 bases, with 19 bases between them. CDR1 GTSNPN and CDR2 SVGIG come from the germline V gene (reference sequence). The CDR3 coding sequence is TGTGCCTGGGACAGCCCCCGGACAGCACACACTGAAGCTTTCTTT. It translates to CAWDSPRTAHTEAFF.

The rearrangement uses TRBV28 and TRBJ1-5; weak D call: TRBD1 (6 bases). Germline loops: CDR1 MDHEN, CDR2 SYDVKM. The V end was cut by 1 base, the J end by 1 base, with 11 bases between. This CDR3 is built from 16 residues. The CDR3 here is CASSLSRQGSNQPQHF. CDR3 bases: TGTGCCAGCAGTTTATCTCGGCAGGGGAGCAATCAGCCCCAGCATTTT.